Listed below are T cell receptor beta chains from one sample, sequenced in a study of cytomegalovirus exposure and HLA in healthy donors. Sequencing was performed with immunoSEQ multiplex PCR; in TCRdb, only in-frame clones are kept and a portion is missing. This table holds some 150,000 clones, 70% to 80% found once. Sequenced input: PBMCs. The receptor set was obtained from a man aged 55 to 70 in good health and CMV-seronegative. The CDR3 runs from the conserved cysteine through the conserved F or W. The D gene is left open where the match is weak. The size field is filled for only some rows; it gives once, few, many or a size class.

clone_size j_call v_call d_call cdr3_aa cdr3_nt
NA TRBJ2-7 TRBV5-8 NA CASSLGPGATRYEQYF TGTGCCAGCAGCTTGGGGCCGGGAGCAACCCGCTACGAGCAGTACTTC
NA TRBJ2-4 TRBV15 TRBD1 CATSRLGQGVAKNIQYF TGTGCCACCAGCAGATTGGGACAGGGTGTCGCCAAAAACATTCAGTACTTC
once TRBJ2-3 TRBV4-2 NA CASSLGESTDTQYF TGTGCCAGCAGCTTGGGAGAGAGCACAGATACGCAGTATTTT
NA TRBJ2-7 TRBV28 TRBD1 CASSSVGTGATYEQYF TGTGCCAGCAGCAGCGTTGGGACAGGGGCTACCTACGAGCAGTACTTC
NA TRBJ2-5 TRBV7-8 NA CASSLALETQYF TGTGCCAGCAGCTTAGCCCTGGAGACCCAGTACTTC
NA TRBJ2-5 TRBV27 NA CASSWALAQAHETQYF TGTGCCAGCAGTTGGGCCTTAGCGCAAGCCCATGAGACCCAGTACTTC
NA TRBJ1-6 TRBV7-2 NA CASSLETVQTGSPLHF TGTGCCAGCAGCTTAGAAACCGTCCAAACCGGGTCACCCCTCCACTTT
NA TRBJ2-4 TRBV5-5 TRBD2 CASSLPAGVAGVDKNIQYF TGTGCCAGCAGCTTGCCGGCGGGGGTAGCGGGAGTCGACAAAAACATTCAGTACTTC
NA TRBJ2-7 TRBV5-3 TRBD2 CARSLNPGLAGDSYEQYF TGTGCCAGAAGCCTGAATCCGGGACTAGCGGGAGACTCCTACGAGCAGTACTTC
few TRBJ2-5 TRBV7-2 NA CASSLARETQYF TGTGCCAGCAGCTTAGCCAGGGAGACCCAGTACTTC
NA TRBJ1-1 TRBV2 NA CASSYRAGEGAFF TGTGCCAGCAGCTACAGGGCCGGGGAGGGAGCTTTCTTT
NA TRBJ2-3 TRBV19 NA CASTPNRAGSTDTQYF TGTGCCAGTACTCCTAACAGGGCAGGGAGCACAGATACGCAGTATTTT
NA TRBJ1-4 TRBV28 NA CASRRTTNEKLFF TGTGCCAGCAGGAGAACAACTAATGAAAAACTGTTTTTT
NA TRBJ2-2 TRBV7-8 NA CASSLFGLTGELFF TGTGCCAGCAGCTTATTTGGACTCACCGGGGAGCTGTTTTTT
NA TRBJ1-2 TRBV6-5 TRBD1 CASSYGQEIDGYTF TGTGCCAGCAGTTACGGACAGGAGATCGATGGCTACACCTTC
NA TRBJ1-1 TRBV6-4 NA CASSDTGTGNTEAFF TGTGCCAGCAGTGACACAGGCACAGGGAACACTGAAGCTTTCTTT
few TRBJ2-1 TRBV29-1 TRBD1 CSVEEWKDRAYNEQFF TGCAGCGTTGAAGAGTGGAAGGACAGGGCATACAATGAGCAGTTCTTC
NA TRBJ2-1 TRBV11-2 NA CASSLDQEEVHNEQFF TGTGCCAGCAGCTTAGACCAGGAGGAGGTACACAATGAGCAGTTCTTC
NA TRBJ2-5 TRBV2 NA CASSVTFLETQYF TGTGCCAGCAGCGTGACTTTTCTAGAGACCCAGTACTTC
NA TRBJ2-1 TRBV6-1 NA CASSGLVREQFF TGTGCCAGCAGTGGACTAGTGAGGGAGCAGTTCTTC
once TRBJ2-3 TRBV28 NA CASSSGDTDTQYF TGTGCCAGCTCAAGCGGAGACACAGATACGCAGTATTTT
few TRBJ1-2 TRBV5-1 NA CASSLAGGGETYGYTF TGCGCCAGCAGCTTGGCGGGGGGGGGCGAGACCTATGGCTACACCTTC
NA TRBJ2-1 TRBV9 TRBD2 CASSVSGEGLGEQFF TGTGCCAGCAGCGTTAGCGGGGAGGGGTTGGGTGAGCAGTTCTTC
NA TRBJ1-2 TRBV7-2 TRBD1 CASSFRQGANYGYTF TGTGCCAGCAGCTTCAGACAGGGGGCGAACTATGGCTACACCTTC
once TRBJ2-1 TRBV7-2 NA CASSLARYNEQFF TGTGCCAGCAGCTTAGCGCGCTACAATGAGCAGTTCTTC
NA TRBJ2-5 TRBV20-1 NA CSAQTGETQYF TGCAGTGCCCAGACCGGGGAGACCCAGTACTTC
few TRBJ2-2 TRBV19 TRBD2 CASSSARGGASTGELFF TGTGCCAGTAGTAGTGCCCGGGGGGGCGCTTCCACCGGGGAGCTGTTTTTT
few TRBJ2-5 TRBV11-3 NA CASSLGRSQETQYF TGTGCCAGCAGCTTAGGTCGCAGCCAAGAGACCCAGTACTTC